Each of the 30 T cell receptor beta chains below was sequenced from the same sample in a study of shared clonotypes between healthy human individuals. Cells designated naive CD8 were CD45RO-negative and were positively selected for CCR7, with terminally differentiated effector memory CD45RA+ cells excluded. Assay used: immunoSEQ multiplex PCR; TCRdb lists only in-frame clones, some missing. Of roughly 590,000 clones detected, less than 97% appear once; the ten largest clones hold around 0.11%. Sequenced material: naive CD8+ T cells sorted from blood. The receptors shown here come from a woman in her 30s in good health.

V usage is TRBV9 and J usage is TRBJ2-7, with 9 nucleotides matching TRBD1. Germline trimming cut 3 bases from V and 1 base from J; bases unmatched to any gene: 5. The germline V gene has CDR1 SGDLS and CDR2 YYNGEE. The CDR3 has 15 amino acids. Written as DNA, the CDR3 is TGTGCCAGCAGCGCCGGGACAGGGACATCCTACGAGCAGTACTTC. Encoded protein: CASSAGTGTSYEQYF.

A single count supports this clone. The rearrangement joins TRBV30 to TRBJ2-7, with D perhaps matching TRBD1 (5 bases). In germline, CDR1 is GTSNPN, CDR2 SVGIG (reference sequence). The length of the CDR3 is 15 residues. Trimming pared 3 bases from V and 2 bases from J, leaving 17 bases between. The CDR3 DNA is TGTGCCTGGAGCGCCGGATCAGGGTACCCCTACGAGCAGTACTTC. Translation: CAWSAGSGYPYEQYF. The whole variable domain, filled in from reference TRBV30 and TRBJ2-7, reads SQTIHQWPATLVQPVGSPLSLECTVEGTSNPNLYWYRQAAGRGLQLLFYSVGIGQISSEVPQNLSASRPQDRQFILSSKKLLLSDSGFYLCAWSAGSGYPYEQYFGPGTRLTVT.

This chain uses TRBV27 with TRBJ2-3, with TRBD2 matching over 10 bases. Germline lookup yields CDR1 MNHEY and CDR2 SMNVEV (reference sequence). The CDR3 spans 15 residues. Trimming cost V 3 bases and J 3 bases; bases outside gene matches: 3. The CDR3 loop is CASSFPSGSTDTQYF. The CDR3 nucleotides are TGTGCCAGCAGTTTTCCTAGCGGGAGTACAGATACGCAGTATTTT.

The chain employs TRBV28 and TRBJ1-1, with no clear D. V was cut by 3 bases and J by 5 bases, with 10 bases left in between. Per the germline V gene, CDR1 is MDHEN and CDR2 is SYDVKM. The length of the CDR3 is 13 residues. The CDR3 spells CASSFGLWTEAFF. The CDR3 DNA is TGTGCCAGCAGTTTCGGCTTGTGGACTGAAGCTTTCTTT.

The chain employs TRBV7-9 and TRBJ2-2; 14 bases match TRBD2. Per the germline V gene, CDR1 is SEHNR and CDR2 is FQNEAQ (reference sequence). The CDR3 has 15 amino acids. The V gene end was trimmed by 6 bases and the J gene end by 6 bases; junction bases not matched to a gene: 3. The CDR3 here is CASRPGLAGAGELFF. In nucleotides, the CDR3 is TGTGCCAGCAGACCGGGACTAGCGGGAGCCGGGGAGCTGTTTTTT.

The chain links TRBV9 to TRBJ1-1, with a weak D call TRBD1 (5 bases). Germline lookup yields CDR1 SGDLS and CDR2 YYNGEE. There are 17 residues in the CDR3. Trimming removed 4 bases from V and 1 base from J, with 20 bases in between. CDR3 protein: CASSPAEGWGSNTEAFF. Written as DNA, the CDR3 is TGTGCCAGCAGCCCCGCCGAGGGGTGGGGATCGAACACTGAAGCTTTCTTT. Using reference TRBV9 and TRBJ1-1 for the parts outside the CDR3, the full variable domain is DSGVTQTPKHLITATGQRVTLRCSPRSGDLSVYWYQQSLDQGLQFLIQYYNGEERAKGNILERFSAQQFPDLHSELNLSSLELGDSALYFCASSPAEGWGSNTEAFFGQGTRLTVV.

V gene TRBV21-1 combines with J gene TRBJ1-5. TRBV21-1 constitutes a pseudogene. CDR3 length: 16 residues. CDR3 nucleotides: TGTGCCAGCAGCAAAAGGGGACTGACCTGTGCGGAGCCCCAGCATTTT. Its translation: CASSKRGLTCAEPQHF.

This clone was recorded a few times. Additional DNA sequences in this sample encode the identical CDR3. This chain uses TRBV5-1 with TRBJ2-2, with D uncertain. V lost 5 bases and J lost 6, with 8 bases in between. The CDR3 covers 12 residues. The germline V gene has CDR1 SGHRS and CDR2 YFSETQ. For the CDR3, the DNA is TGCGCCAGCAGTCTAGATCCCGGGGAGCTGTTTTTT. Protein sequence: CASSLDPGELFF.

This chain uses TRBV28 with TRBJ2-1; maybe TRBD1 (7 bases). Germline values: CDR1 MDHEN, CDR2 SYDVKM. Trimming took off 2 bases at V and 3 bases at J, with 32 bases between the two ends. The CDR3 length is 22 residues. DNA for the CDR3: TGTGCCAGCAGTTTAAGCTCTTTAGTGGAGGGGGCCAACCCGTCCCTCTACAATGAGCAGTTCTTC. Residues: CASSLSSLVEGANPSLYNEQFF.

The genes are TRBV2 and TRBJ2-5, with D possibly matching TRBD2 (5 bases). The CDR3 runs to 14 residues. V lost 2 bases to trimming and J lost 5 bases, with 12 bases between them. CDR1 SNHLY and CDR2 FYNNEI come from the germline V gene. CDR3 sequence reads: CASSEIGEWETQYF. DNA for the CDR3: TGTGCCAGCAGTGAAATTGGGGAGTGGGAGACCCAGTACTTC. The full variable domain, with the rest looked up from reference TRBV2 and TRBJ2-5, is EPEVTQTPSHQVTQMGQEVILRCVPISNHLYFYWYRQILGQKVEFLVSFYNNEISEKSEIFDDQFSVERPDGSNFTLKIRSTKLEDSAMYFCASSEIGEWETQYFGPGTRLLVL.

This rearrangement joins TRBV6-6 to TRBJ1-2; D might be TRBD1 (5 bases). The germline CDR1 and CDR2 sequences are MNHNY and SVGAGI (reference sequence). The CDR3 length is 13 residues. The germline V and J ends were trimmed by 4 bases and 6 bases, with 12 bases remaining between them. The chain's CDR3 is CASSSSQGHGYTF. CDR3 nucleotide sequence: TGTGCCAGCAGTTCGAGCCAGGGTCATGGCTACACCTTC.

J is TRBJ2-5 and V is TRBV6-1, with D unclear. The CDR3 has 13 residues. Trimming pared 5 bases from V and 5 bases from J, leaving 12 bases between. Germline V gives CDR1 MNHNS, CDR2 SASEGT. CDR3 DNA sequence: TGTGCCAGCAGTCCACTACTTAGGGAGACCCAGTACTTC. This sequence encodes CASSPLLRETQYF.

This clone was counted a single time. This chain joins TRBV7-9 and TRBJ2-1, with unresolved D. The V end lost 5 bases, the J end lost 9 bases, and 8 bases lay between the germline ends. The CDR3 runs to 11 residues. The germline CDR1 and CDR2 sequences are SEHNR and FQNEAQ (reference sequence). The CDR3 DNA reads as TGTGCCAGCAGCCCCTATGGTGAGCAGTTCTTC. This encodes CASSPYGEQFF.

This clone appeared a single time. The chain couples TRBV28 to TRBJ2-4; no firm D call. Looked up from germline, CDR1 is MDHEN and CDR2 is SYDVKM. Trimming took off 7 bases at V and 3 bases at J, with 7 bases between the two ends. This CDR3 is built from 12 residues. This chain's CDR3 is CASNRIKNIQYF. In DNA form, the CDR3 reads TGTGCCAGCAACCGGATCAAAAACATTCAGTACTTC.

The chain uses TRBV27 and TRBJ2-1, with 7 bases fitting TRBD1. The CDR3 is made up of 13 amino acids. Germline values: CDR1 MNHEY, CDR2 SMNVEV (reference sequence). Germline trimming cut 6 bases from V and 4 bases from J; bases unmatched to any gene: 3. The CDR3 loop is CASRVQGYNEQFF. CDR3 bases: TGTGCCAGCAGGGTACAGGGGTACAATGAGCAGTTCTTC.

The chain carries TRBV29-1 and TRBJ2-7; weak D call: TRBD1 (6 bases). Germline V CDR1 and CDR2: SQVTM, ANQGSEA. The ends were cut back, 7 bases at V and 3 bases at J, with 16 bases in the middle. CDR3 size: 13 residues. Here the CDR3 DNA reads TGCAGCGCCGAGGGGGACGGAGGCTACGAGCAGTACTTC. This translates into CSAEGDGGYEQYF.

The sample holds one count of this clone. The chain employs TRBV28 and TRBJ2-1; 10 bases match TRBD2. The CDR3 totals 15 residues. J was trimmed by 6 bases and V by 3 bases; bases with no gene match: 5. The germline V gene has CDR1 MDHEN and CDR2 SYDVKM. The CDR3 loop reads CASSFILAGSNEQFF. Here the CDR3 DNA reads TGTGCCAGCAGTTTCATACTAGCGGGGTCCAATGAGCAGTTCTTC.

This clone was detected only once. The J gene is TRBJ2-1, the V gene TRBV27, with TRBD2 identical over 13 bases. Losses at the gene ends were 4 bases for V and 10 bases for J; bases not matched to a gene: 7. The CDR3 is made up of 15 amino acids. Germline V lookup: CDR1 MNHEY, CDR2 SMNVEV (reference sequence). The CDR3 DNA reads TGTGCCAGCAGTTCCGGGACTAGCGGGATAGGGGAGCAGTTCTTC. This sequence encodes CASSSGTSGIGEQFF.

About this clone itself: Because the CDR3's place on the DNA is in doubt, the DNA is left out and the CDR3 is given as listed by TCRdb. This chain uses TRBV19 with TRBJ1-5; the table calls TRBD1, which could not be checked here. The CDR3 is 15 amino acids long, termini counted. Germline-derived CDR1 and CDR2 are LNHDA and SQIVND (reference sequence). CDR3: CASSILANSNQPQHF.

A remark on this clone: The sample contains more than one DNA sequence encoding this CDR3. The V gene is TRBV27, the J gene TRBJ1-5; D may be TRBD1 (5 bases). The CDR3 totals 14 residues. Germline V lookup: CDR1 MNHEY, CDR2 SMNVEV (reference sequence). Trimming shortened V by 2 bases and J by 2 bases, and 7 bases separated the two germline ends. CDR3 in amino acids: CASSLRDGNQPQHF. The CDR3 DNA reads as TGTGCCAGCAGTTTAAGGGACGGCAATCAGCCCCAGCATTTT.

The rearrangement uses TRBV15 and TRBJ2-5; unclear D gene. TRBJ2-7 explains the end of the DNA better; the J call may be wrong. The germline V gene has CDR1 LNHNV and CDR2 YYDKDF (reference sequence). This CDR3 is 15 amino acids long. The CDR3 DNA reads TGTGCCACCAGCAGGGAGTACCCACACAACTACGAGCAGTACTTC. This encodes CATSREYPHNYEQYF.

This chain links TRBV28 with TRBJ2-7, with D possibly TRBD1 on 6 matching bases. With 6 bases removed from V and 1 base from J, the gap between germline ends came to 10 bases. The CDR3 totals 13 residues. Germline CDR1 MDHEN, CDR2 SYDVKM. The CDR3 coding sequence is TGTGCCAGCAGGTATACAGGGTCCTACGAGCAGTACTTC. Translation gives CASRYTGSYEQYF.

This chain connects TRBV27 to TRBJ1-5, with 9 bases matching TRBD1. The germline V gene encodes CDR1 MNHEY and CDR2 SMNVEV (reference sequence). After removal of 5 bases from V and 0 bases from J, the junction contained 5 bases not matched to a gene. The CDR3 is 16 residues long. The CDR3 nucleotides read TGTGCCAGCAGTGCTTACAGGGGGCCTAGCAATCAGCCCCAGCATTTT. Protein: CASSAYRGPSNQPQHF.

V usage is TRBV7-3 and J usage is TRBJ2-2, with 7 bases lining up with TRBD1. V dropped 5 bases and J dropped 6; count of bases not matched to a gene: 3. This CDR3 has 13 residues. The germline CDR1 and CDR2 sequences are SGHTA and FQGTGA. The CDR3 DNA is TGTGCCAGCAGCGGAACAGGGGCCGGGGAGCTGTTTTTT. It specifies CASSGTGAGELFF.

V gene TRBV28 combines with J gene TRBJ2-5, with TRBD1 identical over 7 bases. V was pared by 4 bases and J by 5 bases, with 7 bases of the junction left unmatched. Germline assignment: CDR1 MDHEN and CDR2 SYDVKM. This CDR3 is 14 amino acids long. The CDR3 sequence is CASSYRGQWETQYF. CDR3 bases: TGTGCCAGCAGTTATAGGGGGCAGTGGGAGACCCAGTACTTC.

This clone was counted a single time. The genes are TRBV27 and TRBJ2-2; 12 nucleotides align to TRBD2. V was pared by 0 bases and J by 4 bases, with 24 bases of the junction left unmatched. The CDR3 runs to 24 residues. Looked up from germline, CDR1 is MNHEY and CDR2 is SMNVEV (reference sequence). In DNA form, the CDR3 reads TGTGCCAGCAGTTTATCTGTTTACCGACAGGCTAGCGGGAGGGGTCGTTATGGCACCGGGGAGCTGTTTTTT. This gives the protein CASSLSVYRQASGRGRYGTGELFF.

The rearrangement uses TRBV7-8 and TRBJ2-7, with a possible D match to TRBD1 (5 bases). V was cut by 5 bases and J by 5 bases, with 16 bases left in between. Germline V CDR1 and CDR2: SGHVS, FQNEAQ. The CDR3 contains 14 residues. CDR3 in amino acids: CASSPEDTFHEQYF. Written as DNA, the CDR3 is TGTGCCAGCAGCCCAGAGGACACCTTTCACGAGCAGTACTTC.

The CDR3: CASSLSHGVSKNIQYF. In DNA, the CDR3 is TGTGCCAGCAGTTTGTCTCACGGGGTATCCAAAAACATTCAGTACTTC. The J gene is TRBJ2-4, the V gene TRBV27; TRBD2 is a possible D gene (5 bases). V was pared by 3 bases and J by 2 bases, with 14 bases between. Germline CDR1 and CDR2: MNHEY and SMNVEV (reference sequence). The CDR3 length is 16 residues.

The rearrangement joins TRBV27 to TRBJ2-1; no reliable D call. In germline, CDR1 is MNHEY, CDR2 SMNVEV (reference sequence). Trimming removed 3 bases at V and 2 bases at J, with 17 bases between. The CDR3 runs to 17 residues. The CDR3 DNA reads as TGTGCCAGCAGTTTCGGGCAGGCCGAGCTCCCCTACAATGAGCAGTTCTTC. Translation gives CASSFGQAELPYNEQFF.

This chain links TRBV5-1 with TRBJ2-7; D is perhaps TRBD1 or TRBD2 (5 bases each). This CDR3 region has 13 residues. The V end was cut by 4 bases, the J end by 0 bases, with 8 bases between. Germline V gene sequence: CDR1 SGHRS, CDR2 YFSETQ. CDR3 coding DNA: TGCGCCAGCAGCGGGGACGTCTCCTACGAGCAGTACTTC. The encoded protein is CASSGDVSYEQYF.